The clone carrying this T cell receptor (beta chain) was seen a handful of times. Time point indicated: pre-sensitization, week 0. The treatment: therapeutic diphenylcyclopropenone sensitization with weekly scalp DPC. The data originate from a study of human T cells and chemical hapten exposure. TCRdb reanalysed the RACE reads using MiXCR and keeps one entry per CDR3 protein. The table shows around 250,000 distinct CDR3 sequences, with more than 6.5% occurring only once. The CDR3 loop spans 14 amino acids. Germline CDR1 and CDR2: PRHDT and FYEKMQ (reference sequence). The V gene end was trimmed by 5 bases and the J gene end by 0 bases; junction bases not matched to a gene: 4.

This chain links TRBV13 with TRBJ2-7; 7 bases agree with TRBD1. The source of this sequence is a woman aged 35 to 49 with alopecia areata. Some clones in this sample may be carry-over from other donors' samples. This specimen was whole blood, taken in connection with sensitization to the hapten diphenylcyclopropenone (DPC). The CDR3 DNA sequence: TGTGCCAGCAGCAACAGGGGCCACTCCTACGAGCAGTACTTC. Amino acids: CASSNRGHSYEQYF.